What follows are 29 T cell receptor beta chains derived from one specimen sequenced in a study of brain T cells in children with intractable seizures. Assay used: immunoSEQ multiplex PCR; TCRdb lists only in-frame clones, some missing. This table has about 80,000 clones, around nine tenths appearing once. Source: peripheral blood, taken at surgery. Receptors were obtained from a girl aged 2-10 years with Rasmussen encephalitis and intractable seizures.

This chain uses TRBV11-3 with TRBJ2-7; D ambiguous. The V end lost 6 bases, the J end lost 1 base, and 16 bases lay between the germline ends. In germline, CDR1 is SGHNT, CDR2 YENEEA. The CDR3 totals 15 residues. The CDR3 here is CASSSDGDLSYEQYF. CDR3 nucleotide sequence: TGTGCCAGCAGTTCCGACGGCGACCTATCCTACGAGCAGTACTTC.

V is TRBV3-1 (or the pseudogene TRBV3-2) and J is TRBJ1-6; no clear D. Germline loops: CDR1 LGHDT, CDR2 YNNKEL (reference sequence). The CDR3 is made up of 12 amino acids. The V end lost 1 base, the J end lost 10 bases, and 5 bases lay between the germline ends. This CDR3 is CASSQGGSPLHF. DNA of the CDR3: TGTGCCAGCAGCCAAGGGGGATCACCCCTCCACTTT.

The J gene is TRBJ2-4, the V gene TRBV5-1; TRBD1 aligns across 7 bases. The germline CDR1 and CDR2 sequences are SGHRS and YFSETQ. The CDR3 sequence is 15 residues long. J gave up 1 base and V 0 bases, and 1 base lay outside the gene matches. Written as DNA, the CDR3 is TGCGCCAGCAGCTTGGAACAGGGGGCCAAAAACATTCAGTACTTC. Amino acids: CASSLEQGAKNIQYF.

The CDR3 reads CASSETATRTDTQYF. Written as DNA, the CDR3 is TGTGCCAGCAGTGAAACGGCTACTCGCACAGATACGCAGTATTTT. This chain uses TRBV6-1 with TRBJ2-3; D is unclear. The CDR3 runs to 15 residues. V was clipped by 2 bases and J by 1 base, with 10 bases between them. Germline V gene sequence: CDR1 MNHNS, CDR2 SASEGT.

V usage is TRBV5-5 and J usage is TRBJ2-7; a possible D gene is TRBD1 (6 bases). Germline CDR1 reads SGHKS; CDR2 reads YYEKEE (reference sequence). Trimming stripped 4 bases from V and 10 bases from J, with 12 bases between. The CDR3 is 11 residues long. CDR3 in amino acids: CASSTGTSQYF. The DNA for the CDR3 is TGTGCCAGCAGCACCGGGACATCCCAGTACTTC.

CDR3 loop: CASSRTGNGYTF. As DNA, the CDR3 is TGTGCCAGCAGTCGGACAGGGAATGGCTACACCTTC. The rearrangement links TRBV27 to TRBJ1-2; 8 bases agree with TRBD1. The CDR3 contains 12 residues. CDR1 is MNHEY, CDR2 SMNVEV, per germline (reference sequence). J was trimmed by 6 bases and V by 5 bases; bases with no gene match: 2.

The chain couples TRBV5-1 to TRBJ2-7; TRBD2 is a possible D gene (6 bases). V was cut by 3 bases and J by 5 bases, with 18 bases left in between. Germline V gene lookup returns CDR1 SGHRS and CDR2 YFSETQ. The CDR3 has 15 residues. The CDR3 is CASSSGDRDSDEQYF. The CDR3 DNA reads as TGCGCCAGCAGCTCGGGTGACCGGGACTCAGACGAGCAGTACTTC.

There are a few counts of this clone. The chain combines TRBV7-6 with TRBJ2-5, with 13 positions matching TRBD2. Germline CDR1 and CDR2: SGHVS and FNYEAQ. The length of the CDR3 is 14 residues. V trimming: 8 bases; J trimming: 5 bases; junction bases outside the gene matches: 5. The CDR3 region has the DNA TGTGCCAGCTCAGAGGGACTAGCGGGGGAGACCCAGTACTTC. It is translated as CASSEGLAGETQYF.

The J gene is TRBJ1-2, the V gene TRBV3-1 (or the pseudogene TRBV3-2); a possible D gene is TRBD1 (6 bases). The V end was cut by 6 bases, the J end by 2 bases, with 16 bases between. CDR1 and CDR2 from the germline V gene are LGHDT and YNNKEL (reference sequence). This CDR3 comprises 15 residues. CDR3 sequence: CASRGSWGTNYGYTF. In nucleotides, the CDR3 is TGTGCCAGCAGGGGGTCCTGGGGGACAAACTATGGCTACACCTTC.

DNA for the CDR3: TGCGCCAGCACCGAGGGACCTTCCTACGAGCAGTACTTC. Translation: CASTEGPSYEQYF. The V gene is TRBV10-1, the J gene TRBJ2-7; the D call may be TRBD1 or TRBD2 (5 bases each). CDR3 size: 13 residues. V was cut by 7 bases and J by 1 base, with 11 bases left in between. Germline V gene lookup returns CDR1 WNHNN and CDR2 SYGVQD (reference sequence).

The chain recombines TRBV6-4 with TRBJ1-5; D unresolved. Looked up from germline, CDR1 is MRHNA and CDR2 is SNTAGT. The CDR3 is made up of 13 amino acids. Deletions cut 10 bases from V and 4 bases from J, with 14 bases between. The CDR3 DNA sequence: TGTGCCACTGAGGGCCGTCTGAATCAGCCCCAGCATTTT. Amino acids: CATEGRLNQPQHF.

This clone is a singleton in its sample. The CDR3 region has the DNA TGTGCCTGGAGCCTGCGAGTGAGGCCTGGAAACACCATATATTTT. Amino acid sequence: CAWSLRVRPGNTIYF. This chain connects TRBV30 to TRBJ1-3; D unresolved. CDR3 length: 15 residues. Deletions cut 3 bases from V and 2 bases from J, with 14 bases between. The germline V gene has CDR1 GTSNPN and CDR2 SVGIG (reference sequence).

This rearrangement joins TRBV12-3 or TRBV12-4 to TRBJ2-7; 10 nucleotides align to TRBD1. The CDR3 totals 13 residues. Losses at the gene ends were 5 bases for V and 5 bases for J; bases not matched to a gene: 3. CDR3 residues: CASSRDRGHEQYF. CDR3 DNA: TGTGCCAGCAGTCGGGACAGGGGACACGAGCAGTACTTC.

The chain recombines TRBV29-1 with TRBJ2-5, with D unclear. The V gene's germline CDR1 is SQVTM and CDR2 ANQGSEA. The CDR3 runs to 13 residues. Trimming left V 3 bases short and J 4 bases short, with 12 bases between. CDR3 nucleotide sequence: TGCAGCGTTGATATAGCCTGGGGAGAGACCCAGTACTTC. It specifies CSVDIAWGETQYF.

By proportion, this clone is medium-sized. This chain uses TRBV6-5 with TRBJ1-1; D is perhaps TRBD1 (5 bases). CDR1 and CDR2 from the germline V gene are MNHEY and SVGAGI. The V and J ends lost 4 bases and 1 base respectively, with 13 bases between them. The CDR3 extends over 15 amino acids. DNA for the CDR3: TGTGCCAGCAGTTTCTTGGGGGAACGGAACACTGAAGCTTTCTTT. It yields the protein CASSFLGERNTEAFF.

The chain has TRBV28 and TRBJ1-1, with a weak D call TRBD1 (5 bases). V was pared by 5 bases and J by 4 bases, with 11 bases between. The CDR3 totals 13 residues. Germline loops: CDR1 MDHEN, CDR2 SYDVKM. The CDR3 region is CASSPGRGTEAFF. The CDR3 DNA reads as TGTGCCAGCAGTCCGGGGAGGGGCACTGAAGCTTTCTTT.

The genes are TRBV6-6 and TRBJ2-3; D ambiguous. The CDR3 sequence is 13 residues long. Trimming removed 5 bases at V and 5 bases at J, with 11 bases between. Germline assignment: CDR1 MNHNY and CDR2 SVGAGI (reference sequence). As DNA, the CDR3 is TGTGCCAGCAGTCTGAGGATTTTAGATACGCAGTATTTT. Protein product: CASSLRILDTQYF.

V usage is TRBV6-1 and J usage is TRBJ2-1, with 13 bases fitting TRBD2. This CDR3 comprises 16 residues. Germline CDR1 MNHNS, CDR2 SASEGT. Losses at the gene ends were 1 base for V and 6 bases for J; bases not matched to a gene: 3. The CDR3 sequence is CASSEGLAGGANEQFF. The CDR3 region has the DNA TGTGCCAGCAGTGAAGGACTAGCGGGAGGAGCCAATGAGCAGTTCTTC.

The chain is built from TRBV25-1 and TRBJ1-2; D is ambiguous. The CDR3 has 11 residues. Germline V CDR1 and CDR2: MGHDK, SYGVNS. V gave up 1 base and J gave up 8 bases, with 5 bases separating them. The CDR3 bases are TGTGCCAGCAGTGAATTGGGAGGCTACACCTTC. Its protein product is CASSELGGYTF.

J is TRBJ1-6 and V is TRBV19; D gene unclear. This CDR3 comprises 14 residues. Germline V lookup: CDR1 LNHDA, CDR2 SQIVND (reference sequence). Trimming left V 3 bases short and J 3 bases short, with 6 bases between. CDR3 residues: CASSMNSYNSPLHF. The CDR3 coding sequence is TGTGCCAGTAGTATGAACAGCTATAATTCACCCCTCCACTTT.

The chain employs TRBV7-2 and TRBJ2-3; D unclear. CDR1 is SGHTA and CDR2 is FQGNSA in the germline V gene. There are 15 residues in the CDR3. V dropped 3 bases and J dropped 4 bases, with 14 bases sitting between them. CDR3 sequence: CASSFGLSPPDTQYF. CDR3 nucleotide sequence: TGTGCCAGCAGCTTCGGGCTGAGTCCCCCAGATACGCAGTATTTT.

This clone was recorded once. J is TRBJ1-5 and V is TRBV11-2, with TRBD1 matching over 8 bases. V shed 3 bases and J 5 bases; nucleotides not matched to a gene: 6. The CDR3 sequence is 15 residues long. Germline V gene data show CDR1 as SGHAT and CDR2 as FQNNGV. CDR3 in DNA: TGTGCCAGCAGCTTGGGGACAGGTTTGTATCAGCCCCAGCATTTT. It yields the protein CASSLGTGLYQPQHF. Supplemented by reference TRBV11-2 and TRBJ1-5, the full variable domain reads EAGVAQSPRYKIIEKRQSVAFWCNPISGHATLYWYQQILGQGPKLLIQFQNNGVVDDSQLPKDRFSAERLKGVDSTLKIQPAKLEDSAVYLCASSLGTGLYQPQHFGDGTRLSIL.

In this sample, this clone turned up a few times. Written as DNA, the CDR3 is TGTGCCAGCAGTGATTCAACGGCCCGATCCCGAGAAGCTTTCTTT. Its translation is CASSDSTARSREAFF. The chain recombines TRBV2 with TRBJ1-1; D is unclear. The CDR3 covers 15 residues. Per germline, CDR1 SNHLY and CDR2 FYNNEI. V dropped 3 bases and J dropped 8 bases, with 19 bases sitting between them.

V gene TRBV7-9 combines with J gene TRBJ2-2; 12 nucleotides line up with TRBD2. Trimming cost V 7 bases and J 4 bases; bases outside gene matches: 4. Germline CDR1 reads SEHNR; CDR2 reads FQNEAQ (reference sequence). This CDR3 has 15 amino acids. The CDR3 DNA sequence: TGTGCCAGCAACCCTAGCGGGAGGGCCACCGGGGAGCTGTTTTTT. Residues: CASNPSGRATGELFF. The full variable domain, in which reference TRBV7-9 and TRBJ2-2 provide the parts outside the CDR3, is DTGVSQNPRHKITKRGQNVTFRCDPISEHNRLYWYRQTLGQGPEFLTYFQNEAQLEKSRLLSDRFSAERPKGSFSTLEIQRTEQGDSAMYLCASNPSGRATGELFFGEGSRLTVL.

This chain links TRBV6-5 with TRBJ2-1, with D maybe TRBD1 (7 bases). Germline loops: CDR1 MNHEY, CDR2 SVGAGI. The CDR3 is made up of 15 amino acids. V was trimmed by 5 bases and J by 0 bases, leaving 11 bases between them. CDR3 coding DNA: TGTGCCAGCAGTCGCCAGGGGGGCTCCTACAATGAGCAGTTCTTC. Translating it yields CASSRQGGSYNEQFF.

The chain carries TRBV5-6 and TRBJ1-1; D uncertain. V lost 6 bases, J lost 4 bases, and 7 bases lay in between. The CDR3 covers 11 residues. Per germline, CDR1 SGHDT and CDR2 YYEEEE. This CDR3 is CASTLGTEAFF. The CDR3 coding sequence is TGTGCCAGCACCCTAGGCACTGAAGCTTTCTTT.

The V and J genes are TRBV28 and TRBJ2-7; a weak D match, TRBD1 (6 bases). The CDR3 contains 15 residues. CDR1 is MDHEN, CDR2 SYDVKM, per germline. V was cut by 6 bases and J by 0 bases, with 15 bases left in between. The CDR3 loop is CASRITGPNSYEQYF. The CDR3 coding sequence is TGTGCCAGCAGAATAACAGGGCCTAACTCCTACGAGCAGTACTTC.

The chain couples TRBV3-1 (or the pseudogene TRBV3-2) to TRBJ1-5, with D hard to call. Germline V lookup: CDR1 LGHDT, CDR2 YNNKEL (reference sequence). There are 15 residues in the CDR3. Trimming stripped 0 bases from V and 2 bases from J, with 8 bases between. The CDR3 bases are TGTGCCAGCAGCCAAGATGTCCGGGGCAATCAGCCCCAGCATTTT. Protein sequence: CASSQDVRGNQPQHF.

V is TRBV19 and J is TRBJ2-6, with D unclear. The CDR3 is 16 residues long. From germline, CDR1 is LNHDA and CDR2 SQIVND (reference sequence). Trimming cost V 4 bases and J 2 bases, with 12 bases left between them. The CDR3 nucleotides are TGTGCCAGTAGTACCCCCGTGTCCACTGGGGCCAACGTCCTGACTTTC. Residues: CASSTPVSTGANVLTF.